This TCR beta chain was identified during a study of blood T cells in healthy people across ages. Together with a sample-barcoded 5' primer, a J-beta primer mix was included in a second PCR lasting about 6 to 11 cycles. One entry per CDR3 protein, called by TCRdb with MiXCR from the 5' RACE reads. The sample includes around 800,000 distinct CDR3 sequences, about 42% of them seen just once. The authors extracted at least 5 micrograms of total RNA per sample. Trimming removed 3 bases from V and 6 bases from J, with 11 bases in between. The CDR3 sequence is 13 residues long. Germline CDR1 and CDR2: SEHNR and FQNEAQ (reference sequence).

Material for sequencing was blood. V gene TRBV7-9 combines with J gene TRBJ1-2; weak D call: TRBD1 (5 bases). The sequence was collected from a man aged 60 to 75 in good health. The CDR3 region has the DNA TGTGCCAGCAGCTTCGGGGGGAATCATGGCTACACCTTC. It yields the protein CASSFGGNHGYTF. Combining the CDR3 with reference TRBV7-9 and TRBJ1-2 gives the whole variable domain DTGVSQNPRHKITKRGQNVTFRCDPISEHNRLYWYRQTLGQGPEFLTYFQNEAQLEKSRLLSDRFSAERPKGSFSTLEIQRTEQGDSAMYLCASSFGGNHGYTFGSGTRLTVV.